This TCR beta chain was sequenced for a study of T cell repertoires in cytomegalovirus infection. The germline V gene has CDR1 SGHNT and CDR2 YENEEA. The CDR3 extends over 12 amino acids. Concerning this clonotype itself: Its antigen is not known. The junction differs from germline at one of its ends, possibly a read error.

TCRdb itself ran the reads through MiXCR, one entry per CDR3 protein. The data show 700,000 to 900,000 distinct CDR3 sequences, roughly 28% seen once. This sample comprised cultured CD8+ T cells from PBMCs, obtained from culture after CMV antigen stimulation. The sequence came from a human donor in good health (CMV status not recorded). Some clones in this sample may be carry-over from other donors' samples. The chain is built from TRBV11-3 and TRBJ1-1; 7 positions match TRBD1. The CDR3 sequence is CVSKAGGTEAFF. CDR3 DNA sequence: TGTGTCAGCAAAGCAGGGGGGACTGAAGCTTTCTTT. Using reference TRBV11-3 and TRBJ1-1 for the parts outside the CDR3, the full variable domain is EAGVVQSPRYKIIEKKQPVAFWCNPISGHNTLYWYLQNLGQGPELLIRYENEEAVDDSQLPKDRFSAERLKGVDSTLKIQPAELGDSAVYLCVSKAGGTEAFFGQGTRLTVV.